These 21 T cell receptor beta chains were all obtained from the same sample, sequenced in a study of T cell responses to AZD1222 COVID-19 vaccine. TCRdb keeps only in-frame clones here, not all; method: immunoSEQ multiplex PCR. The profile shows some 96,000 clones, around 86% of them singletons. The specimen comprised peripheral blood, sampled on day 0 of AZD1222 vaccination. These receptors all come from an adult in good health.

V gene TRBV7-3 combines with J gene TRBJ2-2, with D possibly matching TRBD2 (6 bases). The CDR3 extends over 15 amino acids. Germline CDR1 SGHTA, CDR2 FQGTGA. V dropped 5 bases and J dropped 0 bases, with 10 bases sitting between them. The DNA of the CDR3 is TGTGCCAGCAGCGCCCGACTAGCGAACACCGGGGAGCTGTTTTTT. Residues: CASSARLANTGELFF.

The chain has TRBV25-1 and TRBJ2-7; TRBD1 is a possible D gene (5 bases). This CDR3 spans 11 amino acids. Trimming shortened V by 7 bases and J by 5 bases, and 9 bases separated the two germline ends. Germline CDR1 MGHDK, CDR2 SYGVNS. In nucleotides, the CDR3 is TGTGCCAGCACAGGGTTCGACGAGCAGTACTTC. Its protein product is CASTGFDEQYF.

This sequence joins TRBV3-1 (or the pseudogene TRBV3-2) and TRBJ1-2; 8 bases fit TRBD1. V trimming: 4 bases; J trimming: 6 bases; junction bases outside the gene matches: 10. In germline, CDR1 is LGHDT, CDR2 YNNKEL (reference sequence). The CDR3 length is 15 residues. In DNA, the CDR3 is TGTGCCAGCAGCCTTCTGCAGGGGGCGATGGATGGCTACACCTTC. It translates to CASSLLQGAMDGYTF.

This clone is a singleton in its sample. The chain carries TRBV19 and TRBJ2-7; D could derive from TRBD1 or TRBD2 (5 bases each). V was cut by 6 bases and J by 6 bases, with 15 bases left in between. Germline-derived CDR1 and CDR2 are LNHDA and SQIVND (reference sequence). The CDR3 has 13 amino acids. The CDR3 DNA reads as TGTGCCAGTAGCTTCACCGGGACCGGCGAGCAGTACTTC. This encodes CASSFTGTGEQYF. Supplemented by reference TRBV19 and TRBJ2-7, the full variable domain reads DGGITQSPKYLFRKEGQNVTLSCEQNLNHDAMYWYRQDPGQGLRLIYYSQIVNDFQKGDIAEGYSVSREKKESFPLTVTSAQKNPTAFYLCASSFTGTGEQYFGPGTRLTVT.

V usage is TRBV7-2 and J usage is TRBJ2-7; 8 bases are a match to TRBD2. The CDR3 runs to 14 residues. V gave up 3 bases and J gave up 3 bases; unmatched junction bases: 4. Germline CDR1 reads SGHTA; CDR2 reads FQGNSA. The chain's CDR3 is CASSLLAGNYEQYF. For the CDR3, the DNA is TGTGCCAGCAGCTTGCTAGCGGGTAACTACGAGCAGTACTTC.

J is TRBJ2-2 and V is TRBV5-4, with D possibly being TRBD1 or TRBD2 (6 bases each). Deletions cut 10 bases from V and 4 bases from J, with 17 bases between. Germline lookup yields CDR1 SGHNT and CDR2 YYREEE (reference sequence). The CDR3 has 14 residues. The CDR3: CAYLEGVSTGELFF. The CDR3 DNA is TGTGCCTACCTGGAGGGGGTGAGCACCGGGGAGCTGTTTTTT.

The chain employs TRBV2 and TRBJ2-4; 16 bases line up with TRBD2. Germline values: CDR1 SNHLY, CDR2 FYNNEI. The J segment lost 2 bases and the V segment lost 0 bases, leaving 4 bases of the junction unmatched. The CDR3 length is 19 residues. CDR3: CASSEAGLAGGKTKNIQYF. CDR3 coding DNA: TGTGCCAGCAGTGAAGCGGGACTAGCGGGAGGGAAGACCAAAAACATTCAGTACTTC.

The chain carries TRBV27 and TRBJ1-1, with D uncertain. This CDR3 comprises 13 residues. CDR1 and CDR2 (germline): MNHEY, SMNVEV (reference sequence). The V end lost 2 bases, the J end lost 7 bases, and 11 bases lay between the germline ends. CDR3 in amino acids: CASSLVGFGEAFF. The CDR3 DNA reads TGTGCCAGCAGTTTAGTAGGGTTTGGTGAAGCTTTCTTT.

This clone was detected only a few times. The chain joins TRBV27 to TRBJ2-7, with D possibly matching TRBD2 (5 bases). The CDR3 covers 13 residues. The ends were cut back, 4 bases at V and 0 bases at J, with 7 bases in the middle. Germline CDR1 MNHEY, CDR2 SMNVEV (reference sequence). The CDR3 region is CASSSGLSYEQYF. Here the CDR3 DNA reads TGTGCCAGCAGTTCCGGACTCTCCTACGAGCAGTACTTC.

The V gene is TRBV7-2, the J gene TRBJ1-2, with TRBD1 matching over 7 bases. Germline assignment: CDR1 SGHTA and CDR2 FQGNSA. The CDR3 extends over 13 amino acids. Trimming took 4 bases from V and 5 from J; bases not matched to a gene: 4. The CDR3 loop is CASSSRGRYGYTF. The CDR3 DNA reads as TGTGCCAGCAGCTCAAGGGGGCGGTATGGCTACACCTTC.

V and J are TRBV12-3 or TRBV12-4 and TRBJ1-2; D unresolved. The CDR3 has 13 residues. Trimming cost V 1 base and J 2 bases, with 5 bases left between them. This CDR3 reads CASSLDRNYGYTF. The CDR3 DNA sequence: TGTGCCAGCAGTTTAGACAGAAACTATGGCTACACCTTC.

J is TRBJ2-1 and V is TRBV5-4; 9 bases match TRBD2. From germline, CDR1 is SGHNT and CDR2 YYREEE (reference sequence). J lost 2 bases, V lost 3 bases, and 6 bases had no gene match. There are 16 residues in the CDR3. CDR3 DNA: TGTGCCAGCAGCTGGGGTAGCGGGAGCACCTACAATGAGCAGTTCTTC. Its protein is CASSWGSGSTYNEQFF. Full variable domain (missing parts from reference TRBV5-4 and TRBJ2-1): ETGVTQSPTHLIKTRGQQVTLRCSSQSGHNTVSWYQQALGQGPQFIFQYYREEENGRGNFPPRFSGLQFPNYSSELNVNALELDDSALYLCASSWGSGSTYNEQFFGPGTRLTVL.

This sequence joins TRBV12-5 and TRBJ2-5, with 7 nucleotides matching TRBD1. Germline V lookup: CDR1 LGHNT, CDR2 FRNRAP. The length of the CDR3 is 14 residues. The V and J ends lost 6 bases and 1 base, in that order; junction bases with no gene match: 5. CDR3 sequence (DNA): TGTGCTAGTGGGTCCGGGACAGTCCAAGAGACCCAGTACTTC. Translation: CASGSGTVQETQYF.

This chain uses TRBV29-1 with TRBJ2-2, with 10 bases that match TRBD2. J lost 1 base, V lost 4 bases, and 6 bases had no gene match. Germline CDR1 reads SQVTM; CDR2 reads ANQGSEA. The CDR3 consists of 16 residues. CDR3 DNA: TGCAGCGTTGCGGGGCCTAGCGGGGGGAACACCGGGGAGCTGTTTTTT. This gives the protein CSVAGPSGGNTGELFF.

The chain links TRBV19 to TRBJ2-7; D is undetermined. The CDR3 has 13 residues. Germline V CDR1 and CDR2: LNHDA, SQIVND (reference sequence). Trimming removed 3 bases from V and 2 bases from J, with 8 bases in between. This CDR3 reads CASSIGTAYEQYF. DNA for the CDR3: TGTGCCAGTAGTATTGGTACTGCCTACGAGCAGTACTTC.

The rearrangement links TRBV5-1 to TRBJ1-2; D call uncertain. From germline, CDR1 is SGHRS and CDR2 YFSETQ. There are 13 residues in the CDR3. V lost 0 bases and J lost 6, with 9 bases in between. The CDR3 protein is CASSLEGQDGYTF. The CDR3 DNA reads TGCGCCAGCAGCTTGGAAGGCCAAGATGGCTACACCTTC.

This chain's CDR3 is CASSLTGEGPEAFF. In nucleotides, the CDR3 is TGTGCCAGCAGCCTAACAGGGGAGGGTCCTGAAGCTTTCTTT. The V call is TRBV9, the J call TRBJ1-1; 7 nucleotides agree with TRBD1. There are 14 residues in the CDR3. Germline V gives CDR1 SGDLS, CDR2 YYNGEE. With V trimmed by 4 bases and J by 6 bases, 9 bases remained unmatched.

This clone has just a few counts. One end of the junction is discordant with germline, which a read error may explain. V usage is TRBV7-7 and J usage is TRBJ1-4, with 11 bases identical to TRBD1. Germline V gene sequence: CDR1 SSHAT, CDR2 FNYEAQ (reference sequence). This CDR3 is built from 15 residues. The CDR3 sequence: CASSLGQGEIEKLFF. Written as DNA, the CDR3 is TGTGCTAGCAGCTTGGGACAGGGGGAGATTGAAAAACTGTTTTTT. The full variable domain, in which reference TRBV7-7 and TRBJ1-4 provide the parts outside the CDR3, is GAGVSQSPRYKVTKRGQDVTLRCDPISSHATLYWYQQALGQGPEFLTYFNYEAQPDKSGLPSDRFSAERPEGSISTLTIQRTEQRDSAMYRCASSLGQGEIEKLFFGSGTQLSVL.

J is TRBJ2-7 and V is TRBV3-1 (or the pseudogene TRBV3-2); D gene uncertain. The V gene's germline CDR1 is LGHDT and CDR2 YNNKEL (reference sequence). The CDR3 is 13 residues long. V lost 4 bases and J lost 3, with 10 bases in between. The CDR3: CASSLRSVYEQYF. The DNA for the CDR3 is TGTGCCAGCAGCCTAAGGAGCGTCTACGAGCAGTACTTC.

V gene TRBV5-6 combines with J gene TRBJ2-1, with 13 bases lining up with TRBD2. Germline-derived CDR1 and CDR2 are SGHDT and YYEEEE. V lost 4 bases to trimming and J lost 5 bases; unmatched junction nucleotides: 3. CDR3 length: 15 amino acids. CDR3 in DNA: TGTGCCAGCAGCAAGGGACTAGCGGGAAACAATGAGCAGTTCTTC. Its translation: CASSKGLAGNNEQFF.

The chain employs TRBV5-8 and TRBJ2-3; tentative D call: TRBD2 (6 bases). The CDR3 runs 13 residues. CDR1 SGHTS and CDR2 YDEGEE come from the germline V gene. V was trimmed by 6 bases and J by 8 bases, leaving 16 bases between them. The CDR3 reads CASTPGRGVTQYF. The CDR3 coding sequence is TGTGCCAGCACCCCCGGGCGGGGAGTTACGCAGTATTTT.